The entry below describes one TCR beta chain. Its specificity is not known. Germline CDR1 reads MDHEN; CDR2 reads SYDVKM. CDR3 size: 16 residues. Germline trimming cut 2 bases from V and 5 bases from J; bases unmatched to any gene: 8. While the first cohort had several hundred subjects, the donors belonged to the separate validation cohort of roughly 120 subjects. The data were taken from a study of cytomegalovirus exposure and HLA in healthy donors. Regarding the study as a whole: The classifier reportedly diagnosed cytomegalovirus status with high specificity and sensitivity.

Method: immunoSEQ multiplex PCR; TCRdb's copy keeps in-frame clones and lacks some. This sample has 55,000 to 80,000 clones, with about 95% found just once. This TCR came from a woman younger than 35 in good health and CMV-seropositive. The specimen sequenced was PBMCs. This chain links TRBV28 with TRBJ2-5, with 10 nucleotides matching TRBD2. The CDR3 region has the DNA TGTGCCAGCAGTTTAAGGCTAGCGGGAGCCTGGGAGACCCAGTACTTC. This gives the protein CASSLRLAGAWETQYF.